These T cell receptor beta chains were read from a single sample in a study of cytomegalovirus exposure and HLA in healthy donors. This table comes from immunoSEQ multiplex PCR, and its TCRdb copy is limited to in-frame clones, with some not included. The sample lists roughly 200,000 clones, roughly 80% seen once, with roughly 2.7% in the top ten. The sample comprised PBMCs. The receptor set was obtained from a female donor in good health and CMV-seronegative. The CDR3 runs from the conserved cysteine through the conserved F or W. The order of the fields is J gene, D gene, clone size, V gene, CDR3 protein, CDR3 DNA. D genes are given only for firm matches. Only part of the rows carry a size: once, few, many, or a class if the clone is expanded.

j_gene: TRBJ1-1; d_gene: NA; abundance: NA; v_gene: TRBV13; CDR3aa: CASSLTGRNTEAFF; CDR3nt: TGTGCCAGCAGCCTCACAGGGAGGAACACTGAAGCTTTCTTT
j_gene: TRBJ2-5; d_gene: NA; abundance: few; v_gene: TRBV29-1; CDR3aa: CSVYHDSGETQYF; CDR3nt: TGCAGCGTTTACCATGATTCGGGGGAGACCCAGTACTTC
j_gene: TRBJ2-1; d_gene: TRBD2; abundance: few; v_gene: TRBV7-3; CDR3aa: CASSFYGSGSTGFVEQFF; CDR3nt: TGTGCCAGCAGCTTTTACGGGAGCGGGAGCACCGGTTTTGTTGAGCAGTTCTTC
j_gene: TRBJ1-2; d_gene: TRBD1; abundance: NA; v_gene: TRBV7-9; CDR3aa: CSSSLDLQRDRLVYGYTF; CDR3nt: TGTTCCAGCAGCTTAGACCTCCAACGGGACAGGTTAGTTTATGGCTACACCTTC
j_gene: TRBJ1-6; d_gene: TRBD1; abundance: NA; v_gene: TRBV7-6; CDR3aa: CASSLGDRGNSPLHF; CDR3nt: TGTGCCAGCAGCTTAGGGGACAGGGGGAATTCACCCCTCCACTTT
j_gene: TRBJ2-7; d_gene: TRBD1; abundance: NA; v_gene: TRBV11-3; CDR3aa: CASKGGQGKYEQYF; CDR3nt: TGTGCCAGCAAGGGGGGACAGGGAAAATACGAGCAGTACTTC
j_gene: TRBJ2-7; d_gene: NA; abundance: NA; v_gene: TRBV28; CDR3aa: CASSLSFSYEQYF; CDR3nt: TGTGCCAGCAGTTTATCGTTCTCCTACGAGCAGTACTTC
j_gene: TRBJ2-3; d_gene: TRBD1; abundance: NA; v_gene: TRBV4-1; CDR3aa: CASSRGRGPRSTDTQYF; CDR3nt: TGCGCCAGCAGCCGCGGAAGGGGGCCGCGGAGCACAGATACGCAGTATTTT
j_gene: TRBJ2-1; d_gene: TRBD2; abundance: few; v_gene: TRBV29-1; CDR3aa: CSVVLLAGASEQFF; CDR3nt: TGCAGCGTTGTTTTGCTAGCGGGAGCAAGTGAGCAGTTCTTC
j_gene: TRBJ1-2; d_gene: NA; abundance: NA; v_gene: TRBV6-6; CDR3aa: CATSDWNYGYTF; CDR3nt: TGTGCCACCTCGGACTGGAACTATGGCTACACCTTC
j_gene: TRBJ2-2; d_gene: NA; abundance: few; v_gene: TRBV12-5; CDR3aa: CASGSLYSTGELFF; CDR3nt: TGTGCTAGTGGTTCCCTTTATTCCACCGGGGAGCTGTTTTTT
j_gene: TRBJ2-1; d_gene: TRBD1; abundance: NA; v_gene: TRBV4-1; CDR3aa: CASSHPGQGINNEQFF; CDR3nt: TGCGCCAGCAGCCACCCCGGACAGGGAATAAACAATGAGCAGTTCTTC
j_gene: TRBJ2-7; d_gene: TRBD1; abundance: NA; v_gene: TRBV5-1; CDR3aa: CASSFATGRSYEQYF; CDR3nt: TGCGCCAGCAGCTTCGCGACAGGGCGGTCCTACGAGCAGTACTTC
j_gene: TRBJ2-3; d_gene: NA; abundance: once; v_gene: TRBV7-3; CDR3aa: CASSLTRGGQGLPDTQYF; CDR3nt: TGTGCCAGCAGCTTAACTCGGGGGGGACAGGGTTTGCCAGATACGCAGTATTTT
j_gene: TRBJ1-5; d_gene: TRBD1; abundance: NA; v_gene: TRBV6-5; CDR3aa: CASRTGVQPQHF; CDR3nt: TGTGCCAGCAGGACAGGGGTTCAGCCCCAGCATTTT
j_gene: TRBJ2-7; d_gene: NA; abundance: NA; v_gene: TRBV4-3; CDR3aa: CASSQDRGIDYEQYF; CDR3nt: TGCGCCAGCAGCCAAGATCGGGGGATTGACTACGAGCAGTACTTC
j_gene: TRBJ2-3; d_gene: TRBD2; abundance: NA; v_gene: TRBV7-8; CDR3aa: CASSPTSGIFTPTQYF; CDR3nt: TGTGCCAGCAGCCCGACTAGCGGGATTTTCACCCCTACGCAGTATTTT
j_gene: TRBJ2-2; d_gene: TRBD2; abundance: NA; v_gene: TRBV5-4; CDR3aa: CASSPGTSGSRSTGELFF; CDR3nt: TGTGCCAGCAGCCCCGGGACTAGCGGGAGTCGGTCGACCGGGGAGCTGTTTTTT
j_gene: TRBJ2-3; d_gene: TRBD2; abundance: NA; v_gene: TRBV4-3; CDR3aa: CASSQDTRARLAGGRADTQYF; CDR3nt: TGCGCCAGCAGCCAAGATACAAGGGCCCGCCTAGCGGGAGGGCGGGCAGATACGCAGTATTTT
j_gene: TRBJ2-3; d_gene: NA; abundance: NA; v_gene: TRBV7-6; CDR3aa: CASSLEEVPNTQYF; CDR3nt: TGTGCCAGCAGCTTAGAAGAAGTGCCTAATACGCAGTATTTT
j_gene: TRBJ2-3; d_gene: NA; abundance: NA; v_gene: TRBV2; CDR3aa: CASSQGAGPETQYF; CDR3nt: TGTGCCAGCAGCCAAGGAGCGGGCCCAGAAACGCAGTATTTT
j_gene: TRBJ2-3; d_gene: TRBD2; abundance: NA; v_gene: TRBV9; CDR3aa: CASSLAVGSGSDTQYF; CDR3nt: TGTGCCAGCAGCCTTGCGGTGGGTAGCGGGTCAGATACGCAGTATTTT
j_gene: TRBJ2-5; d_gene: TRBD2; abundance: once; v_gene: TRBV9; CDR3aa: CASSPRTRGETQYF; CDR3nt: TGTGCCAGCAGCCCTCGGACTAGGGGAGAGACCCAGTACTTC
j_gene: TRBJ2-1; d_gene: TRBD2; abundance: NA; v_gene: TRBV19; CDR3aa: CASSPSGVYNEQFF; CDR3nt: TGTGCCAGTAGTCCCAGCGGGGTGTACAATGAGCAGTTCTTC
j_gene: TRBJ1-3; d_gene: TRBD1; abundance: few; v_gene: TRBV5-1; CDR3aa: CASSSRQGAAGNTIYF; CDR3nt: TGCGCCAGCAGCTCAAGACAGGGGGCCGCTGGAAACACCATATATTTT
j_gene: TRBJ2-6; d_gene: TRBD1; abundance: NA; v_gene: TRBV19; CDR3aa: CASSIDRDRGFSGANVLTF; CDR3nt: TGTGCCAGTAGTATAGATAGAGACAGGGGCTTCTCTGGGGCCAACGTCCTGACTTTC
j_gene: TRBJ2-1; d_gene: NA; abundance: NA; v_gene: TRBV7-2; CDR3aa: CASSPGLLYNEQFF; CDR3nt: TGTGCCAGCAGCCCCGGACTCCTCTACAATGAGCAGTTCTTC
j_gene: TRBJ2-7; d_gene: TRBD1; abundance: NA; v_gene: TRBV11-2; CDR3aa: CASSLQGAREQYF; CDR3nt: TGTGCCAGCAGCTTGCAGGGGGCGCGAGAGCAGTACTTC
j_gene: TRBJ2-1; d_gene: TRBD1; abundance: NA; v_gene: TRBV15; CDR3aa: CATSEQGNEQFF; CDR3nt: TGTGCCACCAGCGAACAGGGGAATGAGCAGTTCTTC
j_gene: TRBJ2-1; d_gene: NA; abundance: few; v_gene: TRBV9; CDR3aa: CASSVESGGYNEQFF; CDR3nt: TGTGCCAGCAGCGTAGAGTCAGGGGGGTACAATGAGCAGTTCTTC
j_gene: TRBJ2-1; d_gene: NA; abundance: NA; v_gene: TRBV18; CDR3aa: CASSPQGTQYNEQFF; CDR3nt: TGTGCCAGCTCACCACAAGGGACTCAATACAATGAGCAGTTCTTC